A single sample gave rise to the 22 T cell receptor beta chains below, sequenced in a study of blood T cell repertoires in COVID-19. Sequenced by immunoSEQ multiplex PCR; TCRdb stores in-frame clones only, minus some. Seen here are about 140,000 clones, 88% observed once, and the top ten hold about 1.5%. Sequencing was done on a sample of peripheral blood. The receptor set was obtained from a woman aged 60-75 years with acute or convalescent COVID-19.

This clone counts as medium-sized (0.01 to 0.1%). The V gene is TRBV4-3, the J gene TRBJ2-3, with 10 bases lining up with TRBD2. The CDR3 consists of 16 residues. Germline CDR1 LGHNA, CDR2 YSLEER. V lost 0 bases and J lost 2; bases outside the gene matches: 2. CDR3 DNA: TGCGCCAGCAGCCAAGAACTAGCGGGGCCCACAGATACGCAGTATTTT. Protein: CASSQELAGPTDTQYF.

This clone has more than one count but fewer than ten. The V call is TRBV5-1, the J call TRBJ2-1; D is uncertain. Germline CDR1 SGHRS, CDR2 YFSETQ. Deletions cut 1 base from V and 7 bases from J, with 6 bases between. The length of the CDR3 is 12 residues. The CDR3 region has the DNA TGCGCCAGCAGCTTGACTTTTAATGAGCAGTTCTTC. It codes for CASSLTFNEQFF.

The chain uses TRBV10-3 and TRBJ2-7; 7 nucleotides line up with TRBD1. V trimming: 11 bases; J trimming: 3 bases; junction bases outside the gene matches: 7. Germline V gene sequence: CDR1 ENHRY, CDR2 SYGVKD. The CDR3 is 12 amino acids. The CDR3 DNA sequence: TGTGCCGTGGGGAGACAGGGCTACGAGCAGTACTTC. Encoded protein: CAVGRQGYEQYF.

The chain combines TRBV28 with TRBJ2-2, with a weak D call TRBD2 (5 bases). CDR1 and CDR2 (germline): MDHEN, SYDVKM. V was shortened by 8 bases and J by 1 base, with 11 bases between the two germline ends. The length of the CDR3 is 14 residues. CDR3 bases: TGTGCCAGCTCAACGAGCGGGAACACCGGGGAGCTGTTTTTT. It yields the protein CASSTSGNTGELFF.

The V call is TRBV6-1, the J call TRBJ1-1; D perhaps matches TRBD1 (6 bases). The germline V gene encodes CDR1 MNHNS and CDR2 SASEGT. Trimming took 1 base from V and 4 from J, leaving 7 bases between them. The CDR3 consists of 13 residues. The CDR3 DNA is TGTGCCAGCAGTGAAGACAGGGTCACTGAAGCTTTCTTT. Amino acids: CASSEDRVTEAFF.

This sequence joins TRBV2 and TRBJ1-2; tentative D call: TRBD1 (5 bases). CDR3 length equals 13 residues. Per the germline V gene, CDR1 is SNHLY and CDR2 is FYNNEI. The V gene lost 3 bases and the J gene lost 2 bases, with 7 bases spanning the gap. The CDR3 region has the DNA TGTGCCAGCAGTGACGGGGGGAACTATGGCTACACCTTC. It yields the protein CASSDGGNYGYTF.

This sequence joins TRBV9 and TRBJ1-4, with D perhaps TRBD1 (6 bases). Between the trimmed V and J ends, which lost 0 bases and 7 bases, there was a span of 19 bases. The germline CDR1 and CDR2 sequences are SGDLS and YYNGEE. This CDR3 is 17 amino acids long. Written as DNA, the CDR3 is TGTGCCAGCAGCGTAGGGGTCCGGCAGGGAGGGGGTGAAAAACTGTTTTTT. Translated, it gives CASSVGVRQGGGEKLFF.

The chain is built from TRBV6-2 or TRBV6-3 and TRBJ1-3; D unresolved. Germline V lookup: CDR1 MNHEY, CDR2 SVGEGT. V was shortened by 2 bases and J by 2 bases, with 7 bases between the two germline ends. This CDR3 spans 14 amino acids. The CDR3 DNA is TGTGCCAGCAGTTACACCGGGACTGGAAACACCATATATTTT. It specifies CASSYTGTGNTIYF.

The genes are TRBV28 and TRBJ1-4; D possibly corresponds to TRBD1 (6 bases). The CDR3 runs 15 residues. Trimming took 7 bases from V and 4 from J, leaving 16 bases between them. CDR1 and CDR2 (germline): MDHEN, SYDVKM. CDR3 protein: CASTPLGGVNEKLFF. CDR3 nucleotide sequence: TGTGCCAGCACCCCCCTAGGGGGGGTTAATGAAAAACTGTTTTTT.

This clone occurred once. The chain couples TRBV4-1 to TRBJ2-1; 7 bases are a match to TRBD1. CDR1 is MGHRA and CDR2 is YSYEKL in the germline V gene. CDR3 length: 17 amino acids. V lost 4 bases and J lost 0; bases outside the gene matches: 9. The CDR3 sequence: CASSPEGAQSSYNEQFF. The CDR3 DNA is TGCGCCAGCAGCCCCGAGGGGGCCCAGAGCTCCTACAATGAGCAGTTCTTC.

This chain uses TRBV9 with TRBJ2-3; D is perhaps TRBD2 (6 bases). Germline CDR1 reads SGDLS; CDR2 reads YYNGEE. V lost 5 bases and J 4 bases, leaving 20 bases between the germline ends. This CDR3 comprises 16 residues. The CDR3 nucleotides are TGTGCCAGCAGTAGGTCGGGACTTTCTTCGGCAGATACGCAGTATTTT. This codes for CASSRSGLSSADTQYF.

This chain joins TRBV28 and TRBJ2-5; 7 positions match TRBD1. CDR3 size: 15 residues. J lost 6 bases, V lost 0 bases, and 7 bases had no gene match. CDR1 MDHEN and CDR2 SYDVKM come from the germline V gene. CDR3 in DNA: TGTGCCAGCAGTTTATGGACAGGGAAAGATCAGACCCAGTACTTC. This gives the protein CASSLWTGKDQTQYF.

The chain uses TRBV6-5 and TRBJ2-3; TRBD2 matches at 11 bases. The V and J ends lost 4 bases and 3 bases, in that order; junction bases with no gene match: 3. This CDR3 spans 15 amino acids. Germline-derived CDR1 and CDR2 are MNHEY and SVGAGI. CDR3 bases: TGTGCCAGCAGTTCCCGGACTAGCGGGACAGATACGCAGTATTTT. Protein product: CASSSRTSGTDTQYF.

This clone was recorded only once. CDR3 region: CAWGRGATNEKLFF. The CDR3 nucleotides read TGTGCCTGGGGTCGCGGGGCAACTAATGAAAAACTGTTTTTT. V is TRBV30 and J is TRBJ1-4; D is unclear. Trimming cost V 5 bases and J 0 bases, with 10 bases left between them. This CDR3 has 14 residues. The germline V gene encodes CDR1 GTSNPN and CDR2 SVGIG (reference sequence). Looking up the rest from reference TRBV30 and TRBJ1-4 gives the full variable domain: SQTIHQWPATLVQPVGSPLSLECTVEGTSNPNLYWYRQAAGRGLQLLFYSVGIGQISSEVPQNLSASRPQDRQFILSSKKLLLSDSGFYLCAWGRGATNEKLFFGSGTQLSVL.

The genes are TRBV6-1 and TRBJ2-1; 12 bases fit TRBD2. CDR1 and CDR2 from the germline V gene are MNHNS and SASEGT. The CDR3 loop spans 17 amino acids. V trimming: 0 bases; J trimming: 8 bases; junction bases outside the gene matches: 8. The CDR3 protein is CASSEAGTSGGLDEQFF. CDR3 sequence (DNA): TGTGCCAGCAGTGAAGCAGGAACTAGCGGGGGGCTGGATGAGCAGTTCTTC.

V is TRBV6-5 and J is TRBJ1-6; D remains ambiguous. V was cut by 4 bases and J by 4 bases, with 8 bases left in between. The CDR3 spans 14 residues. The germline gives CDR1 MNHEY, CDR2 SVGAGI. In DNA, the CDR3 is TGTGCCAGCAGTTTTTCCGGGTATAATTCACCCCTCCACTTT. This sequence encodes CASSFSGYNSPLHF.

The V call is TRBV5-8, the J call TRBJ2-3, with D possibly matching TRBD2 (6 bases). There are 16 residues in the CDR3. Germline V gene data show CDR1 as SGHTS and CDR2 as YDEGEE. V was pared by 0 bases and J by 3 bases, with 14 bases between. For the CDR3, the DNA is TGTGCCAGCAGCTTGGCCGGGCGGGGAGAGACAGATACGCAGTATTTT. Amino acids: CASSLAGRGETDTQYF.

At least ten counts were recorded for this clone. This chain joins TRBV30 and TRBJ1-5; D may be TRBD1 (6 bases). The CDR3 contains 15 residues. Germline V gene lookup returns CDR1 GTSNPN and CDR2 SVGIG (reference sequence). V was pared by 0 bases and J by 4 bases, with 13 bases between. The CDR3 nucleotides are TGTGCCTGGAGTGTACAATCAGGGGATAATCAGCCCCAGCATTTT. As protein: CAWSVQSGDNQPQHF.

The chain employs TRBV9 and TRBJ1-1; possible D gene TRBD1, 6 bases. Germline-derived CDR1 and CDR2 are SGDLS and YYNGEE. The CDR3 sequence is 14 residues long. V was trimmed by 0 bases and J by 5 bases, leaving 11 bases between them. CDR3 residues: CASSVAPGQTEAFF. Written as DNA, the CDR3 is TGTGCCAGCAGCGTAGCCCCAGGACAGACTGAAGCTTTCTTT.

The chain carries TRBV6-2 or TRBV6-3 and TRBJ2-7; a possible D gene is TRBD1 (5 bases). Trimming took 0 bases from V and 1 from J, leaving 10 bases between them. CDR3 size: 15 residues. CDR1 and CDR2 (germline): MNHEY, SVGEGT. The DNA of the CDR3 is TGTGCCAGCAGTTACTCGAGACAGAGTTCCTACGAGCAGTACTTC. It is translated as CASSYSRQSSYEQYF.

This chain links TRBV12-3 or TRBV12-4 with TRBJ2-1; no clear D. This CDR3 is 11 amino acids long. Trimming took 2 bases from V and 6 from J, leaving 2 bases between them. CDR3 sequence: CASSLLNEQFF. The CDR3 bases are TGTGCCAGCAGTTTACTCAATGAGCAGTTCTTC.

Remarks on this clone: The same CDR3 arises from other DNA sequences in this sample as well. This chain uses TRBV7-2 with TRBJ1-2; D is possibly TRBD1 (5 bases). Germline V lookup: CDR1 SGHTA, CDR2 FQGNSA. V was pared by 5 bases and J by 2 bases, with 9 bases between. The CDR3 covers 13 residues. The CDR3 protein is CASSPDRNYGYTF. The CDR3 nucleotides read TGTGCCAGCAGCCCAGACAGAAACTATGGCTACACCTTC.